One TCR beta chain is described in this entry. This clonotype appeared many times. The antigen it binds to is not known. No qualities accompany the bases; no much larger clone lies one base away. The data belong to a study of T cells in Graves' hyperthyroidism and ophthalmopathy (dated 2019 in TCRdb). About the investigation overall: Peripheral blood samples were taken at initial diagnosis, before any treatment was given. To identify distinguishing TCR V-J signatures, a discovery cohort of about 100 patients was used, comprising 43 with Graves' ophthalmopathy and around 60 with stable Graves' hyperthyroidism. Prospective prediction of ophthalmopathy was tested in an independent validation cohort consisting of 18 hyperthyroidism patients and approximately 16 patients who later progressed to ophthalmopathy. The 100 discovery patients were randomly split 7:3 into training and test sets. In over five Graves' hyperthyroidism patients, the study also compared T-cell repertoires from thyroid tissue with T-cell repertoires from blood. Once sampling was done, hyperthyroidism patients were given methimazole at a starting dose of 30 mg daily, whereas ophthalmopathy patients were given high-dose intravenous methylprednisolone. According to the paper, TCR Vbeta CDR3 sequencing was carried out on more than 120 peripheral blood samples, which came from approximately 43 ophthalmopathy, roughly 75 hyperthyroidism and around 17 progressor patients.

The TCR beta CDR3 regions were amplified from RNA transcripts. The TCR CDR3 was subjected to a first round of RT-PCR using the HTBI primer set and the Qiagen OneStep RT-PCR kit. Libraries were constructed in a second round of multiplex PCR, after which size selection and purification were carried out. Sequencing of the libraries was done on an Illumina HiSeq2000 using paired-end 100 bp reads. Under the source paper's analysis protocol: SOAPnuke was used to process the raw data, removing reads that contained adapters or uncalled bases, had a mean Phred below 15, or lacked an exact match to the constant primer or identifier. COPE v1.2.5 was used to merge high-quality paired reads, and clonotypes were defined as unique nucleotide sequences. Clonotypes were aligned to IMGT TRBV, TRBD and TRBJ reference segments using MiTCR v1.1. Analysis was restricted to V-J combinations with a frequency above 0.0001, which covered approximately 99% of repertoires. A TCS score was defined as the ratio of F50 (clonal expansion) to E x V (chaos), with BLOSUM62-based TCRdist applied between CDR3 peptides within each V-J. Welch's t-statistics and random forest reduced fewer than 550 V-J features to fewer than 15, which were used in a naive Bayes classifier (R e1071). TCRdb reran the public reads through fastp at Q25 and MiXCR, keeping productive beta chains. Each CDR3 protein gets just one entry, which takes the most common genes and DNA from the rows behind it. TCRdb, rather than the study authors, made the V and J calls. The sample data list fewer than 650,000 distinct CDR3 sequences, and around 15% of these were observed just once. The ten biggest clones cover approximately 15% of the sample.

Points the paper makes about the study in general: In validation, the model predicted progression to ophthalmopathy a median of around six months before onset, with roughly 70% sensitivity and nearly 75% specificity. A 13 V-J signature model separated ophthalmopathy from stable hyperthyroidism, with 87.88% sensitivity and roughly 81% specificity in cross-validation and 80%/75% in testing. No statistical method was used to fix the sample size in advance, and group allocation was not hidden from the investigators. Most expanded thyroid clonotypes (frequency above 0.001) were also detected in blood, a finding suggesting that blood repertoires may reflect thyroid immune responses.

Stable Graves' hyperthyroidism was defined as the absence of progression to ophthalmopathy over 18 months of follow-up. Hyperthyroidism patients were newly diagnosed, with disease duration under 2 months, and aged 18 to 65 years. Patients with uncontrolled infections, other autoimmune diseases, pregnancy or lactation were excluded. Diagnoses were established on the basis of clinical symptoms, serum thyroxine and TRAb, thyroid ultrasound, and orbital computed tomography. Ficoll-Paque density gradient centrifugation was used to isolate PBMCs from around 10 ml of fresh peripheral blood. Total RNA was extracted with Trizol reagent, and quality was checked on an Agilent 2100 Bioanalyzer. There are 13 amino acids in the CDR3, from cysteine to phenylalanine inclusive. The CDR3 DNA has 39 bases and is translated from base 1. V ends up 6 bases short and J 2 bases short, with an unmatched junction base count of 6. CDR1 and CDR2 (DFQATT, SNEGSKA) derive from the germline V gene (reference sequence).

This clonotype was obtained from a woman between 40 and 55 years old with Graves' hyperthyroidism. Input material: blood. The V and J segments used are TRBV20-1 and TRBJ1-2; TRBD1 matches 7 bases in the middle. The bases read TGCAGTGCCACCCAGGGGGACAACTATGGCTACACCTTC. It codes for CSATQGDNYGYTF.